These T cell receptor beta chains were read from a single sample in a study of T cell responses to AZD1222 COVID-19 vaccine. Data came from immunoSEQ multiplex PCR; TCRdb stores just in-frame clones and leaves some out. Of 100,000 or so clones listed, around 87% were seen once; the top ten hold 2.5% to 3.5%. The input for sequencing was peripheral blood, taken on day 0 of AZD1222 vaccination. The source of these receptors is an adult in good health. The CDR3 runs from the conserved cysteine through the conserved F or W. The order of the fields is clone size, J gene, D gene, V gene, CDR3 protein, CDR3 DNA. D genes are given only for firm matches. Clone size is shown for a subset of rows, as once, few, many or a class of expanded clone.

>NA|TRBJ2-7|NA|TRBV2
CASSEYLSGTTYEQYF
TGTGCCAGCAGTGAGTACCTTTCGGGAACCACCTACGAGCAGTACTTC
>NA|TRBJ2-7|NA|TRBV28
CASSSPGDLSYEQYF
TGTGCCAGCAGTTCCCCGGGGGACCTCTCCTACGAGCAGTACTTC
>NA|TRBJ1-1|NA|TRBV6-4
CASSLDTGTEAFF
TGTGCCAGCAGCCTGGACACTGGCACTGAAGCTTTCTTT
>NA|TRBJ2-1|TRBD1|TRBV6-2/TRBV6-3
CASSLGTGDYNEQFF
TGTGCCAGCAGTTTGGGGACAGGAGATTACAATGAGCAGTTCTTC
>NA|TRBJ2-1|TRBD2|TRBV2
CASSGVTSDYNEQFF
TGTGCCAGCAGTGGGGTGACTAGCGACTACAATGAGCAGTTCTTC
>NA|TRBJ2-7|TRBD2|TRBV7-8
CASSPLAGGSYEQYF
TGTGCCAGCAGCCCCTTAGCGGGAGGGAGTTACGAGCAGTACTTC
>NA|TRBJ1-4|NA|TRBV7-6
CASSLDYGYAELFF
TGTGCCAGCAGCTTAGATTACGGATACGCCGAACTGTTTTTT
>NA|TRBJ1-5|TRBD1|TRBV28
CASSLMIGRGLDQPQHF
TGTGCCAGCAGTTTAATGATCGGCAGGGGGCTCGATCAGCCCCAGCATTTT
>once|TRBJ1-2|NA|TRBV7-9
CASSSTMPDRLANYGYTF
TGTGCCAGCAGCTCGACTATGCCGGACAGACTAGCTAACTATGGCTACACCTTC
>NA|TRBJ1-1|NA|TRBV10-3
CAISENTEAFF
TGTGCCATCAGTGAGAACACTGAAGCTTTCTTT
>NA|TRBJ2-5|NA|TRBV19
CASSTRGAEKTQYF
TGTGCCAGTAGTACCCGAGGGGCCGAGAAGACCCAGTACTTC
>NA|TRBJ2-7|TRBD2|TRBV7-6
CASSSGLVSSYEQYF
TGTGCCAGCAGCTCCGGACTAGTCTCATCCTACGAGCAGTACTTC
>NA|TRBJ1-1|NA|TRBV5-1
CASSFGGRATEAFF
TGCGCCAGCAGCTTTGGGGGGCGGGCCACTGAAGCTTTCTTT
>NA|TRBJ1-5|NA|TRBV2
CASSDDSLNNQPQHF
TGTGCCAGCAGTGATGACAGTCTCAACAATCAGCCCCAGCATTTT
>medium-sized|TRBJ1-1|NA|TRBV5-1
CASSLEVEQGGWRRTEAFF
TGCGCCAGCAGCTTGGAGGTGGAACAGGGTGGGTGGAGGCGCACTGAAGCTTTCTTT
>NA|TRBJ1-6|NA|TRBV5-1
CASSLDAGSNSPLHF
TGCGCCAGCAGCTTGGATGCAGGAAGCAATTCACCCCTCCACTTT
>few|TRBJ2-6|NA|TRBV28
CASSLMGQVSGANVLTF
TGTGCCAGCAGTTTAATGGGCCAGGTCTCTGGGGCCAACGTCCTGACTTTC
>NA|TRBJ2-7|TRBD1|TRBV6-5
CASSDRGDVYEQYF
TGTGCCAGCAGCGACAGGGGGGACGTGTACGAGCAGTACTTC
>NA|TRBJ2-5|TRBD2|TRBV24-1
CATSEGSGRAQETQYF
TGTGCCACCAGTGAAGGTAGCGGGAGAGCCCAAGAGACCCAGTACTTC
>few|TRBJ1-2|TRBD1|TRBV5-1
CASSNLEQGAGYGYTF
TGCGCCAGCAGCAACCTGGAACAGGGGGCGGGCTATGGCTACACCTTC
>NA|TRBJ2-1|NA|TRBV28
CASSNRVRFYNEQFF
TGTGCCAGCAGTAACAGGGTTCGGTTTTACAATGAGCAGTTCTTC
>NA|TRBJ1-4|TRBD1|TRBV4-3
CASSQELLTGKEKLFF
TGCGCCAGCAGCCAAGAACTGTTGACAGGGAAAGAAAAACTGTTTTTT
>NA|TRBJ1-1|NA|TRBV12-5
CASGSGARDTEAFF
TGTGCTAGTGGTTCGGGGGCAAGGGATACTGAAGCTTTCTTT
>few|TRBJ2-3|NA|TRBV7-5
CARSSGRTTDTQYF
TGTGCCAGGTCTAGCGGGAGGACCACAGATACGCAGTATTTT
>NA|TRBJ1-2|NA|TRBV18
CASSPEADYGYTF
TGTGCCAGCTCACCAGAGGCAGATTATGGCTACACCTTC
>NA|TRBJ1-4|NA|TRBV19
CASSKMGQSQGKLFF
TGTGCCAGTAGTAAAATGGGACAAAGTCAGGGAAAACTGTTTTTT
>NA|TRBJ2-7|NA|TRBV5-1
CASSWGTQVYEQYF
TGCGCCAGCAGCTGGGGAACACAGGTCTACGAGCAGTACTTC
>NA|TRBJ2-2|TRBD2|TRBV13
CASSATFSGGNTGELFF
TGTGCCAGCAGCGCTACCTTTAGCGGGGGGAACACCGGGGAGCTGTTTTTT
>once|TRBJ2-7|TRBD1|TRBV18
CASSPLSTGGATKTYEQYF
TGTGCCAGCTCACCACTCTCGACAGGGGGCGCAACTAAAACCTACGAGCAGTACTTC
>medium-sized|TRBJ2-7|NA|TRBV27
CASGKGSLYEQYF
TGTGCCAGCGGGAAGGGAAGCCTCTACGAGCAGTACTTC
>NA|TRBJ1-1|NA|TRBV19
CASSIQNTEAFF
TGTGCCAGTAGTATTCAGAACACTGAAGCTTTCTTT